This TCR beta chain was retrieved from a study of blood T cell repertoires in COVID-19. Background on the study: Collection of acute and convalescent COVID-19 samples took place in the United States, Italy and Spain.

This clone has just one count. This CDR3 region has 15 residues. V dropped 2 bases and J dropped 1; count of bases not matched to a gene: 4. In germline, CDR1 is MNHNS, CDR2 SASEGT. Assay: immunoSEQ multiplex PCR; the TCRdb copy retains only in-frame clones and omits some. Of roughly 110,000 clones listed, roughly 88% are singletons. The V and J genes are TRBV6-1 and TRBJ2-5; 7 positions match TRBD2. The material sequenced was peripheral blood. The origin of this receptor is a woman aged 70-85 years with acute or convalescent COVID-19. CDR3 in DNA: TGTGCCAGCAGTGAATGGGAGGGGCTCCAAGAGACCCAGTACTTC. It encodes CASSEWEGLQETQYF.